This T cell receptor (beta chain) was recovered during a study of beta chain features in type 1 diabetes. A word on this clone: Its specificity is not known.

Reverse transcription of all isolated RNA meant that expressed TCRB transcripts were sequenced. Naive, central memory and regulatory T cell samples averaged approximately 3.6 million immunoSEQ reads each. Assay used: immunoSEQ multiplex PCR; TCRdb lists only in-frame clones, some missing. The sample yields 250,000 or so clones, about a fifth seen once. Trimming took off 1 base at V and 0 bases at J, with 6 bases between the two ends. The CDR3 runs to 15 residues. CDR1 and CDR2 from the germline V gene are LGHNA and YNFKEQ. Study-level results: Sampled from patients, naive, central memory and Treg TCRB repertoires appeared more similar than those sampled from healthy donors. VDJ junctions sequenced from type 1 diabetes patients showed fewer insertions and more deletions. People with Type 1 diabetes carried modestly yet significantly shorter TCRB CDR3s in all four CD4+ subsets.

The TCR sequence derives from a woman between 40 and 50 years old with type 1 diabetes. V and J are TRBV4-2 and TRBJ1-4; no clear D gene. Sequences were obtained from naive CD4+ T cells from blood. The CDR3 bases are TGTGCCAGCAGCCAAGCTCCAGCAACTAATGAAAAACTGTTTTTT. Translation gives CASSQAPATNEKLFF.